This TCR beta chain was identified during a study of blood T cell repertoires in COVID-19. In germline, CDR1 is MDHEN, CDR2 SYDVKM. The length of the CDR3 is 15 residues. V shed 1 base and J shed 5 bases, with 9 bases lying between them. Enrollees, about 18 to 89 years old, lived in about two dozen US areas. TCRdb's copy holds only in-frame clones and misses some; the assay was immunoSEQ multiplex PCR. The sample consists of around 170,000 clones, 80% of them appearing once. This chain uses TRBV28 with TRBJ1-6; maybe TRBD1 (5 bases). The sequencing sample was made of PBMCs or T cells enriched from blood (not recorded which). The clonotype originates from a man aged 55-75 years who had been exposed to COVID-19. The chain's CDR3 is CASSLFGRDNSPLHF. Written as DNA, the CDR3 is TGTGCCAGCAGTTTATTCGGCAGGGATAATTCACCCCTCCACTTT.